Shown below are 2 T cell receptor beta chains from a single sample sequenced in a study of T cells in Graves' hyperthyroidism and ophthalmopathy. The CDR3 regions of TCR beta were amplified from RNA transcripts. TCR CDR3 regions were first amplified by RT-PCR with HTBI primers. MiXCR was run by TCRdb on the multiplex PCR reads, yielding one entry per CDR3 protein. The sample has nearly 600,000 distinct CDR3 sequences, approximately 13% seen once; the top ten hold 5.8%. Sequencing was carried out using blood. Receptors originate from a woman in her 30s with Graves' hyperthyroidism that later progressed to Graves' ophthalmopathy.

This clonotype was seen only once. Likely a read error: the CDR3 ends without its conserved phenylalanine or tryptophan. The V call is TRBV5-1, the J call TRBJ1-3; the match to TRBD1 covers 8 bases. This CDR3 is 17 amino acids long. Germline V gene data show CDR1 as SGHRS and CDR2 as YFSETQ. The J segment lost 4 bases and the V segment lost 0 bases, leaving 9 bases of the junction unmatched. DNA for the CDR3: TGCGCCAGCAGCTTGGGGACAGGGACCGGGTCAGGAAACACCATATATTTG. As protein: CASSLGTGTGSGNTIYL.

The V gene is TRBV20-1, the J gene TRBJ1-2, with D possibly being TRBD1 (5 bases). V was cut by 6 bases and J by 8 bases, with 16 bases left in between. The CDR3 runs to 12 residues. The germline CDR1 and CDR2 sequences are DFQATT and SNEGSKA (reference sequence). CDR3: CSAQFPGDGYTF. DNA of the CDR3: TGCAGTGCCCAATTTCCCGGGGACGGCTACACCTTC.